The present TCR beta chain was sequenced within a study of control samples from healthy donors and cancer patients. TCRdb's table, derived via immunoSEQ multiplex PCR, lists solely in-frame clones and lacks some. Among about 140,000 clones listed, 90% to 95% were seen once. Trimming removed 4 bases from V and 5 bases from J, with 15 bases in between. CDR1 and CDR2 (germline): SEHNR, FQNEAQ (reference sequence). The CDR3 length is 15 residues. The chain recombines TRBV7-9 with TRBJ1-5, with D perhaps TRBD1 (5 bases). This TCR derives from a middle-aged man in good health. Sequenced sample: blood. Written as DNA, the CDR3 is TGTGCCAGCAGCTCAGGGACCCGTCTCGATCAGCCCCAGCATTTT. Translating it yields CASSSGTRLDQPQHF.